The 27 T cell receptor beta chains reported below all come from one sample, sequenced in a study of graft-versus-host responses after intestinal transplantation. Clones were read by immunoSEQ multiplex PCR, and TCRdb kept only the in-frame ones, dropping some. In the table there are around 100,000 clones, roughly 90% of which are singletons. No antigen has been identified for these receptors. This sample comprised unstimulated CD4+ T cells sorted from spleen or lymph node cells, obtained before transplant. Receptors were obtained from a human donor who was the organ donor for an intestinal transplant.

In DNA form, the CDR3 reads TGTGCCAGCAGTGAATATAGAGGGCCCAGCACAGATACGCAGTATTTT. It is translated as CASSEYRGPSTDTQYF. The chain uses TRBV25-1 and TRBJ2-3, with D perhaps TRBD2 (5 bases). The germline CDR1 and CDR2 sequences are MGHDK and SYGVNS. CDR3 size: 16 residues. The V and J ends lost 0 bases and 0 bases respectively, with 10 bases between them.

The chain is built from TRBV5-1 and TRBJ2-3, with D unclear. The germline CDR1 and CDR2 sequences are SGHRS and YFSETQ. Trimming shortened V by 1 base and J by 1 base, and 4 bases separated the two germline ends. CDR3 size: 13 residues. In nucleotides, the CDR3 is TGCGCCAGCAGCTTGCCCCGCACAGATACGCAGTATTTT. It specifies CASSLPRTDTQYF.

The chain couples TRBV6-1 to TRBJ2-1; 11 bases line up with TRBD1. The J segment lost 7 bases and the V segment lost 6 bases, leaving 8 bases of the junction unmatched. CDR3 length: 15 residues. CDR1 is MNHNS, CDR2 SASEGT, per germline. CDR3 sequence reads: CASSAGQGALNEQFF. CDR3 sequence (DNA): TGTGCCAGCAGCGCCGGACAGGGGGCGCTGAATGAGCAGTTCTTC.

V gene TRBV30 combines with J gene TRBJ1-4; possible D gene TRBD1, 5 bases. Trimming left V 3 bases short and J 0 bases short, with 14 bases between. Germline V lookup: CDR1 GTSNPN, CDR2 SVGIG (reference sequence). This CDR3 contains 16 residues. CDR3 region: CAWSDIQAATNEKLFF. In DNA form, the CDR3 reads TGTGCCTGGAGCGACATACAGGCTGCAACTAATGAAAAACTGTTTTTT.

The V and J genes are TRBV5-6 and TRBJ2-1, with 9 nucleotides matching TRBD2. Looked up from germline, CDR1 is SGHDT and CDR2 is YYEEEE. V lost 4 bases to trimming and J lost 0 bases; unmatched junction nucleotides: 5. The CDR3 covers 16 residues. CDR3 in amino acids: CASSGRSGSSYNEQFF. Here the CDR3 DNA reads TGTGCCAGCAGCGGACGTAGCGGGAGCTCCTACAATGAGCAGTTCTTC.

The CDR3 reads CASSSAGSSYNEQFF. The DNA for the CDR3 is TGTGCCAGCTCCTCGGCTGGGAGCTCCTACAATGAGCAGTTCTTC. This chain uses TRBV28 with TRBJ2-1, with D tentatively TRBD2 (5 bases). Per germline, CDR1 MDHEN and CDR2 SYDVKM. This CDR3 region has 15 residues. Trimming pared 8 bases from V and 0 bases from J, leaving 14 bases between.

This chain joins TRBV5-1 and TRBJ1-4, with 7 nucleotides matching TRBD1. The CDR3 is 16 residues long. V was clipped by 7 bases and J by 0 bases; unmatched bases: 9. Looked up from germline, CDR1 is SGHRS and CDR2 is YFSETQ. CDR3 residues: CASSAGGLATNEKLFF. CDR3 DNA: TGCGCCAGCTCTGCAGGGGGGCTAGCAACTAATGAAAAACTGTTTTTT.

This clone is termed medium-sized (0.01 to 0.1%). This chain connects TRBV14 to TRBJ2-2; 12 positions match TRBD2. Trimming cost V 5 bases and J 4 bases; bases outside gene matches: 5. Germline V lookup: CDR1 SGHDN, CDR2 FVKESK. This CDR3 has 16 residues. CDR3 in DNA: TGTGCCAGCAGCTCGCGGACTAGCGGGGCCACCGGGGAGCTGTTTTTT. Translated, it gives CASSSRTSGATGELFF.

The chain links TRBV9 to TRBJ1-3, with 9 bases aligning to TRBD1. CDR1 SGDLS and CDR2 YYNGEE come from the germline V gene. Trimming took 1 base from V and 3 from J; bases not matched to a gene: 11. The CDR3 has 18 amino acids. The CDR3 protein is CASSVRTRTGVLGNTIYF. CDR3 nucleotides: TGTGCCAGCAGCGTAAGGACCCGGACAGGGGTTCTTGGAAACACCATATATTTT.

The V call is TRBV27, the J call TRBJ1-2; tentative D call: TRBD1 (5 bases). The CDR3 consists of 14 residues. V dropped 5 bases and J dropped 4 bases, with 14 bases sitting between them. CDR1 is MNHEY, CDR2 SMNVEV, per germline (reference sequence). The CDR3 here is CASSPRQSLYGYTF. The CDR3 coding sequence is TGTGCCAGCAGTCCTAGACAGAGTCTCTATGGCTACACCTTC.

This clone came up once. The J gene is TRBJ1-2, the V gene TRBV4-1; TRBD1 is a possible D gene (5 bases). The CDR3 has 13 amino acids. The germline V and J ends were trimmed by 5 bases and 4 bases, with 11 bases remaining between them. Germline CDR1 reads MGHRA; CDR2 reads YSYEKL. The CDR3 DNA sequence: TGCGCCAGCAGCAGGGACGGGGGCTATGGCTACACCTTC. Encoded protein: CASSRDGGYGYTF.

This rearrangement joins TRBV7-9 to TRBJ1-5; 8 bases align to TRBD1. From germline, CDR1 is SEHNR and CDR2 FQNEAQ (reference sequence). The CDR3 extends over 13 amino acids. With V trimmed by 4 bases and J by 7 bases, 3 bases remained unmatched. The CDR3 spells CASSSQGAQPQHF. DNA of the CDR3: TGTGCCAGCAGCTCCCAGGGGGCGCAGCCCCAGCATTTT.

J is TRBJ2-7 and V is TRBV7-9; 9 positions match TRBD2. Germline lookup yields CDR1 SEHNR and CDR2 FQNEAQ (reference sequence). This CDR3 spans 17 amino acids. J gave up 3 bases and V 5 bases, and 14 bases lay outside the gene matches. CDR3 DNA sequence: TGTGCCAGCAGCCCCCAGGGAAGGGCGGGGGGGATCTACGAGCAGTACTTC. Amino acids: CASSPQGRAGGIYEQYF.

This chain joins TRBV10-3 and TRBJ2-7; possibly TRBD2 for D (5 bases). Trimming removed 8 bases at V and 3 bases at J, with 14 bases between. The CDR3 length is 13 residues. The germline V gene has CDR1 ENHRY and CDR2 SYGVKD. CDR3 sequence reads: CAISFKGDYEQYF. The CDR3, as DNA: TGTGCCATCTCATTCAAGGGAGACTACGAGCAGTACTTC.

V and J are TRBV30 and TRBJ2-3; the D gene is possibly TRBD1 (6 bases). Germline CDR1 is GTSNPN and CDR2 is SVGIG (reference sequence). The V and J ends lost 3 bases and 3 bases respectively, with 16 bases between them. The CDR3 extends over 15 amino acids. CDR3 sequence: CAWSDQGRGTDTQYF. The CDR3 DNA follows: TGTGCCTGGAGCGACCAAGGTAGGGGGACAGATACGCAGTATTTT.

The rearrangement uses TRBV6-4 and TRBJ2-2; D possibly corresponds to TRBD2 (6 bases). Germline V gives CDR1 MRHNA, CDR2 SNTAGT. The V end lost 3 bases, the J end lost 5 bases, and 10 bases lay between the germline ends. This CDR3 is 14 amino acids long. The CDR3 sequence: CASSEGGVTGELFF. CDR3 in DNA: TGTGCCAGCAGTGAGGGAGGAGTTACCGGGGAGCTGTTTTTT.

The chain employs TRBV6-5 and TRBJ2-6, with TRBD2 as a possible D gene (7 bases). The length of the CDR3 is 15 residues. V lost 6 bases and J 2 bases, leaving 11 bases between the germline ends. The germline V gene has CDR1 MNHEY and CDR2 SVGAGI. The chain's CDR3 is CASSPGGPGANVLTF. For the CDR3, the DNA is TGTGCCAGCAGCCCCGGGGGGCCTGGGGCCAACGTCCTGACTTTC.

V is TRBV6-5 and J is TRBJ2-1; D remains ambiguous. With 6 bases removed from V and 4 bases from J, the gap between germline ends came to 10 bases. Germline V lookup: CDR1 MNHEY, CDR2 SVGAGI. The CDR3 spans 13 residues. CDR3 DNA: TGTGCCAGCAGCCCCTACGGTTACAATGAGCAGTTCTTC. It specifies CASSPYGYNEQFF.

This chain uses TRBV28 with TRBJ2-3; TRBD2 matches 8 bases. The CDR3 contains 15 residues. Germline V gene sequence: CDR1 MDHEN, CDR2 SYDVKM. The ends lost 5 bases at V and 7 bases at J; junction bases unmatched: 11. CDR3 amino acids: CASSPGTGGRNTQYF. The DNA for the CDR3 is TGTGCCAGCAGTCCCGGGACGGGGGGGCGGAATACGCAGTATTTT.

V gene TRBV10-3 combines with J gene TRBJ1-1, with D perhaps matching TRBD1 (5 bases). V was trimmed by 6 bases and J by 0 bases, leaving 11 bases between them. The CDR3 length is 14 residues. Germline loops: CDR1 ENHRY, CDR2 SYGVKD. CDR3 sequence (DNA): TGTGCCATCAGGAAACAGGACGTGAACACTGAAGCTTTCTTT. Encoded protein: CAIRKQDVNTEAFF.

This sequence joins TRBV4-1 and TRBJ1-6; 8 positions match TRBD1. The V segment lost 0 bases and the J segment 6 bases; nucleotides outside the gene matches: 7. This CDR3 comprises 17 residues. CDR1 is MGHRA, CDR2 YSYEKL, per germline. The CDR3 here is CASSQDPSGGSNSPLHF. The CDR3 nucleotides are TGCGCCAGCAGCCAAGATCCGTCAGGGGGCAGTAATTCACCCCTCCACTTT.

The chain carries TRBV7-2 and TRBJ2-2, with TRBD2 matching over 7 bases. The germline gives CDR1 SGHTA, CDR2 FQGNSA. The CDR3 has 16 amino acids. V was pared by 4 bases and J by 7 bases, with 12 bases of the junction left unmatched. This CDR3 is CASSSPGGSYHGELFF. CDR3 DNA sequence: TGTGCCAGCAGCTCCCCCGGCGGGAGCTATCACGGGGAGCTGTTTTTT.

This chain links TRBV2 with TRBJ2-3, with a possible D match to TRBD1 (6 bases). The V and J ends lost 4 bases and 5 bases respectively, with 13 bases between them. The CDR3 is 14 amino acids. Germline CDR1 and CDR2: SNHLY and FYNNEI. The CDR3 protein is CASSGTQGVDTQYF. The CDR3 coding sequence is TGTGCCAGCAGTGGGACACAGGGAGTAGATACGCAGTATTTT. The full variable domain, completed using reference TRBV2 and TRBJ2-3, is EPEVTQTPSHQVTQMGQEVILRCVPISNHLYFYWYRQILGQKVEFLVSFYNNEISEKSEIFDDQFSVERPDGSNFTLKIRSTKLEDSAMYFCASSGTQGVDTQYFGPGTRLTVL.

In regard to this clone: The junction and the germline gene differ at one end; a read error may be behind it. The chain couples TRBV20-1 to TRBJ1-2, with TRBD1 matching over 8 bases. Germline V lookup: CDR1 DFQATT, CDR2 SNEGSKA (reference sequence). The CDR3 length is 11 residues. The CDR3 is CSAGKTGDQAF. The CDR3, as DNA: TGCAGTGCTGGGAAGACAGGGGACCAAGCCTTC.

This clone has a single count. CDR3 protein: CASRGQPNTEAFF. The DNA for the CDR3 is TGTGCCAGCAGGGGACAGCCGAACACTGAAGCTTTCTTT. The genes are TRBV5-6 and TRBJ1-1; 7 bases line up with TRBD1. Germline V CDR1 and CDR2: SGHDT, YYEEEE. J gave up 1 base and V 5 bases, and 2 bases lay outside the gene matches. CDR3 length: 13 residues.

The chain combines TRBV30 with TRBJ1-2; unclear D gene. The CDR3 totals 14 residues. The ends were cut back, 3 bases at V and 3 bases at J, with 14 bases in the middle. CDR1 GTSNPN and CDR2 SVGIG come from the germline V gene (reference sequence). In DNA form, the CDR3 reads TGTGCCTGGAGCACCGGCGCTGGCTACTATGGCTACACCTTC. This sequence encodes CAWSTGAGYYGYTF.

The chain combines TRBV2 with TRBJ2-4; D unclear. From germline, CDR1 is SNHLY and CDR2 FYNNEI. V lost 7 bases, J lost 6 bases, and 10 bases lay in between. The CDR3 runs to 12 residues. CDR3 sequence reads: CASTPLGNIQYF. The CDR3 DNA reads as TGTGCCAGCACGCCACTGGGAAACATTCAGTACTTC.